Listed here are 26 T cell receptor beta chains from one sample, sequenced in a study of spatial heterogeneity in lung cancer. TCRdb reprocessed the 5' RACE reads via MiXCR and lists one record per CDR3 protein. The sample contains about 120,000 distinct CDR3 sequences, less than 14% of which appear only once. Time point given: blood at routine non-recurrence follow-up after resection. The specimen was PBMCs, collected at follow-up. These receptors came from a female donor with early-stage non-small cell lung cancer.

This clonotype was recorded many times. The CDR3 spells CASGSRGLNEQYF. The CDR3 bases are TGTGCCAGCGGAAGCAGGGGGCTGAACGAGCAGTACTTC. The genes are TRBV11-2 and TRBJ2-7, with 8 bases aligning to TRBD1. This CDR3 contains 13 residues. The V and J ends lost 8 bases and 5 bases, in that order; junction bases with no gene match: 8. Germline V gene sequence: CDR1 SGHAT, CDR2 FQNNGV.

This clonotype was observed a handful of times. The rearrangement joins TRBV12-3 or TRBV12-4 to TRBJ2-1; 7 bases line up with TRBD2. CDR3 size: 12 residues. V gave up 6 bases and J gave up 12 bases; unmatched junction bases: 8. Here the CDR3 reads CASSRGVVRQFF. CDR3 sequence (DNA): TGTGCCAGCAGCCGGGGGGTTGTGAGGCAGTTCTTC.

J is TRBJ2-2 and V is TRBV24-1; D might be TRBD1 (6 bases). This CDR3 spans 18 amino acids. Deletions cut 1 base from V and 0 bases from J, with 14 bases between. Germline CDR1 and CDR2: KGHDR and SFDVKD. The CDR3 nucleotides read TGTGCCACCAGTGATTTATGGGACAAACACGCGAACACCGGGGAGCTGTTTTTT. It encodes CATSDLWDKHANTGELFF.

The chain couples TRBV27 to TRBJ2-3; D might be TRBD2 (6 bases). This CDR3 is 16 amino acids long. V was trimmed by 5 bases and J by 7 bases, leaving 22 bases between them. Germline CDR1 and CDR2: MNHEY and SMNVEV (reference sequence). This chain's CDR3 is CASSPQGGRLLYTQYF. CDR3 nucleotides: TGTGCCAGCAGTCCCCAAGGAGGGAGGTTATTATATACGCAGTATTTT.

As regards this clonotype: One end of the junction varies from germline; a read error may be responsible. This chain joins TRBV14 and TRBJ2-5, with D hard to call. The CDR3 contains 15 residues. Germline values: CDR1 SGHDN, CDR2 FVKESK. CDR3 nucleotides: TGTGCCAGCAGCCAAGGCCTTCTCCAAGCGACGGCGACGCACTTC. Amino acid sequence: CASSQGLLQATATHF. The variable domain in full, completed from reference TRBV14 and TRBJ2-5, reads EAGVTQFPSHSVIEKGQTVTLRCDPISGHDNLYWYRRVMGKEIKFLLHFVKESKQDESGMPNNRFLAERTGGTYSTLKVQPAELEDSGVYFCASSQGLLQATATHFGPGTRLLVL.

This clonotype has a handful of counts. In DNA form, the CDR3 reads TGTGCCAGCAGTTGGGACAGGACCTACGAGCAGTACTTC. It translates to CASSWDRTYEQYF. V is TRBV6-6 and J is TRBJ2-7, with 8 bases fitting TRBD1. Germline values: CDR1 MNHNY, CDR2 SVGAGI (reference sequence). V lost 4 bases and J lost 2; bases outside the gene matches: 1. The CDR3 runs to 13 residues.

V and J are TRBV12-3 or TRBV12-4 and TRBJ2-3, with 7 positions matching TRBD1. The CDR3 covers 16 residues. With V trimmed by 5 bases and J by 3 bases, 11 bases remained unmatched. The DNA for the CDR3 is TGTGCCAGCAGTCCCCGGGCCCCAGGGGGTACAGATACGCAGTATTTT. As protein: CASSPRAPGGTDTQYF.

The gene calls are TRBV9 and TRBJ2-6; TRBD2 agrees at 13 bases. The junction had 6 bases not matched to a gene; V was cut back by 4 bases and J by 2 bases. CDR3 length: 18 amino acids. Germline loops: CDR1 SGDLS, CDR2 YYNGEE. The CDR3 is CASSPTGTSGAGANVLTF. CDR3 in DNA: TGTGCCAGCAGCCCTACCGGGACTAGCGGGGCTGGGGCCAACGTCCTGACTTTC.

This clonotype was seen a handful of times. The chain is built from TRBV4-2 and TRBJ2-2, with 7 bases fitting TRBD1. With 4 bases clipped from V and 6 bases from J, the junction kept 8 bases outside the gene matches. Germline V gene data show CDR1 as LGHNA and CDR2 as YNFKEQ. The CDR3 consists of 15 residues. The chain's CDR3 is CASSRSGQPPGELFF. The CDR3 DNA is TGTGCCAGCAGCCGCTCGGGACAGCCCCCCGGGGAGCTGTTTTTT.

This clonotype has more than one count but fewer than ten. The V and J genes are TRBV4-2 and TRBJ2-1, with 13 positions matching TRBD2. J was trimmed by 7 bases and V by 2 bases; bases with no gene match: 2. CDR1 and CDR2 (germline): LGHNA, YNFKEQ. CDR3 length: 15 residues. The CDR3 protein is CASSQRLAGGNEQFF. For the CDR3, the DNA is TGTGCCAGCAGCCAAAGACTAGCGGGGGGTAATGAGCAGTTCTTC.

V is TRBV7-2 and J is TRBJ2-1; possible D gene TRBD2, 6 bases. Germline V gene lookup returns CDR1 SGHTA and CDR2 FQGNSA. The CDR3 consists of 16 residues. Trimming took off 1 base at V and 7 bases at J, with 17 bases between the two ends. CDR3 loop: CASSLVGSGVANEQFF. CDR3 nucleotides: TGTGCCAGCAGCTTAGTAGGGTCGGGAGTGGCAAATGAGCAGTTCTTC.

CDR3 residues: CASSQQGVNQPQHF. For the CDR3, the DNA is TGTGCCAGCAGTCAACAGGGGGTAAATCAGCCCCAGCATTTT. The chain uses TRBV28 and TRBJ1-5; 8 bases fit TRBD1. The CDR3 consists of 14 residues. Losses at the gene ends were 5 bases for V and 4 bases for J; bases not matched to a gene: 4. CDR1 MDHEN and CDR2 SYDVKM come from the germline V gene.

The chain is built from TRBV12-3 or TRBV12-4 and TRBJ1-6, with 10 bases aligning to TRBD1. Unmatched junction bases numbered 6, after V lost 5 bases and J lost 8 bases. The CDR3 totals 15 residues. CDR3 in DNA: TGTGCCAGCAGTGAGGGACAGGGGTGGCATTCACCCCTCCACTTT. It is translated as CASSEGQGWHSPLHF.

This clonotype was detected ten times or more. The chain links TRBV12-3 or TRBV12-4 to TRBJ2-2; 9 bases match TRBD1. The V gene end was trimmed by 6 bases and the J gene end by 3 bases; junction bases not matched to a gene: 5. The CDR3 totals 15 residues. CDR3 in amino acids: CASRRQGGDTGELFF. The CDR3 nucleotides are TGTGCCAGCAGGAGACAGGGGGGCGACACCGGGGAGCTGTTTTTT.

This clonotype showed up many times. CDR3 DNA sequence: TGCAGTGCTAGGCTAGCGGGAGGGCCGTTTGAGGAGCTGTTTTTT. The encoded protein is CSARLAGGPFEELFF. The chain recombines TRBV20-1 with TRBJ2-2; TRBD2 matches at 12 bases. The CDR3 totals 15 residues. After removal of 3 bases from V and 10 bases from J, the junction contained 9 bases not matched to a gene. Germline V gives CDR1 DFQATT, CDR2 SNEGSKA (reference sequence).

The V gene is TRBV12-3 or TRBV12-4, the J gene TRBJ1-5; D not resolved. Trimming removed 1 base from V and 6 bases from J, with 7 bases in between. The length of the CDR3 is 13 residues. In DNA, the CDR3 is TGTGCCAGCAGTTTAGAGGGTAGTCAGCCCCAGCATTTT. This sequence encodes CASSLEGSQPQHF.

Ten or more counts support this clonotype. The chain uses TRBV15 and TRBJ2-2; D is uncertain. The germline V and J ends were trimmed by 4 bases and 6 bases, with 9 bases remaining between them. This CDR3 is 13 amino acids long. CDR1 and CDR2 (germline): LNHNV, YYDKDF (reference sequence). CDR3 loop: CATSKTRSGELFF. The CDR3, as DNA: TGTGCCACCAGCAAAACAAGGTCCGGGGAGCTGTTTTTT.

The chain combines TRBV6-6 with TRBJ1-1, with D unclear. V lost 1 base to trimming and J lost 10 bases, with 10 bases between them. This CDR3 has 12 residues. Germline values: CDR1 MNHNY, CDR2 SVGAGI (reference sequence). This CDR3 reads CASSYFSESAFF. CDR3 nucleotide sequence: TGTGCCAGCAGTTACTTCTCCGAGTCAGCTTTCTTT.

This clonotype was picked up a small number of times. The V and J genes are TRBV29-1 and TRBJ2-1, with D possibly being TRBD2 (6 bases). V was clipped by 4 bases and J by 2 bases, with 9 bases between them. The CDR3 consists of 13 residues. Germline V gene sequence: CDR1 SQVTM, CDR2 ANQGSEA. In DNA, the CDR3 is TGCAGCGTTGGCGGGAACCCCTACAATGAGCAGTTCTTC. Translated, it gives CSVGGNPYNEQFF.

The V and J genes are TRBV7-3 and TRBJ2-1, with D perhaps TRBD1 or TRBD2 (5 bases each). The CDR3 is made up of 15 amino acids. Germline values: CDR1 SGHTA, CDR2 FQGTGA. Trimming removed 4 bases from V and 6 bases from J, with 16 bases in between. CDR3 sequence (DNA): TGTGCCAGCAGCTCCGGGACCAACCAGGGCAATGAGCAGTTCTTC. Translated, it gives CASSSGTNQGNEQFF.

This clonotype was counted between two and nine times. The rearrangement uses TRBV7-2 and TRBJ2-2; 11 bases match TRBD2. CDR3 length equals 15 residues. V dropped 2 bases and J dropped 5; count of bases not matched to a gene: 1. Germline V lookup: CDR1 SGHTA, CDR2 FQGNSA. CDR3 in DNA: TGTGCCAGCAGCTTACGGACTAGCGGGACCGGGGAGCTGTTTTTT. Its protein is CASSLRTSGTGELFF.

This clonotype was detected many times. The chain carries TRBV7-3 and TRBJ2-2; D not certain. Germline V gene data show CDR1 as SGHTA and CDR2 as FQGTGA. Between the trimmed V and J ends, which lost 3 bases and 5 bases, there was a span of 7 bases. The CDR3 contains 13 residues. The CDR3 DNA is TGTGCCAGCAGCTTCTCCAGGACCGGGGAGCTGTTTTTT. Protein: CASSFSRTGELFF.

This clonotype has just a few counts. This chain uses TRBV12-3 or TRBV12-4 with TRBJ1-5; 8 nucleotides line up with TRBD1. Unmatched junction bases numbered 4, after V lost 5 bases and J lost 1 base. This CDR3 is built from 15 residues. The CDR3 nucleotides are TGTGCCAGCAGTGCGACAGGGGAAAGCAATCAGCCCCAGCATTTT. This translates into CASSATGESNQPQHF.

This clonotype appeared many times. CDR3 protein: CASSQGRAGGPSDTQYF. In DNA, the CDR3 is TGTGCCAGCAGCCAAGGACGGGCGGGAGGGCCATCAGATACGCAGTATTTT. This chain joins TRBV3-1 and TRBJ2-3; 9 positions agree with TRBD2. The germline CDR1 and CDR2 sequences are LGHDT and YNNKEL (reference sequence). The CDR3 extends over 17 amino acids. V lost 1 base and J lost 4; bases outside the gene matches: 9.

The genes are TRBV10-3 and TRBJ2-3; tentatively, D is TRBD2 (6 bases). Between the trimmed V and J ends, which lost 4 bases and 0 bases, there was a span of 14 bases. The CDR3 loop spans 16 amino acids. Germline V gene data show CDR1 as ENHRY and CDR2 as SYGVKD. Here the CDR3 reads CAISGSLGLSTDTQYF. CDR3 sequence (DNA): TGTGCCATCAGTGGGTCGTTGGGACTCAGCACAGATACGCAGTATTTT.

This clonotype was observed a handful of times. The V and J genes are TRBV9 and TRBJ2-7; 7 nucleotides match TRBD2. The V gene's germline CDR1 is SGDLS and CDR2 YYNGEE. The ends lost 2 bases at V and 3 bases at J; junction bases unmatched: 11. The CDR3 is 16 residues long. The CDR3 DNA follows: TGTGCCAGCAGCGTTCCGGCGGGAGAGACGGGCTACGAGCAGTACGTC. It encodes CASSVPAGETGYEQYV.